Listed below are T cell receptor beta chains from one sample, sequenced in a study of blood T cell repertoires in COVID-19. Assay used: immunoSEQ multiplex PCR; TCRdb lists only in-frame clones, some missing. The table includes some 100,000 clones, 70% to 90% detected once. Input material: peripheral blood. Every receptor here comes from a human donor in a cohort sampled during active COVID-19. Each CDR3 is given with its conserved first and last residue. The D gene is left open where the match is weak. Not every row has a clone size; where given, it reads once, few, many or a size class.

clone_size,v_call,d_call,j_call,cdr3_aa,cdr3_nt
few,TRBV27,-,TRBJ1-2,CAPPGYGYTF,TGTGCCCCCCCCGGCTATGGCTACACCTTC
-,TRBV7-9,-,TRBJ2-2,CASLRGTNTGELFF,TGTGCCAGCCTTAGGGGAACGAACACCGGGGAGCTGTTTTTT
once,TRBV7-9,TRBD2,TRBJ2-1,CASSFKREGSYNEQFF,TGTGCCAGCAGCTTCAAGCGGGAGGGCTCCTACAATGAGCAGTTCTTC
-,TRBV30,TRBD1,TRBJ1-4,CAWSVGGQALGLATNEKLFF,TGTGCCTGGAGCGTGGGGGGACAGGCTCTAGGATTAGCAACTAATGAAAAACTGTTTTTT
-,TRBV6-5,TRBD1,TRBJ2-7,CASSITGGEQYF,TGTGCCAGCAGTATAACAGGGGGTGAGCAGTACTTC
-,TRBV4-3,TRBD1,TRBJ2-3,CASSQGPPGTGGTDTQYF,TGCGCCAGCAGCCAAGGCCCCCCCGGGACAGGGGGCACAGATACGCAGTATTTT
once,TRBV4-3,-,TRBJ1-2,CASSQDSGDGYTF,TGCGCCAGCAGCCAAGATTCAGGGGATGGCTACACCTTC
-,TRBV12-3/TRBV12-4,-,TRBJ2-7,CASSPVSSYEQYF,TGTGCCAGCAGCCCCGTCAGCTCCTACGAGCAGTACTTC
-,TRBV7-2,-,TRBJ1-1,CASSRRWTEAFF,TGTGCCAGCAGCCGCCGGTGGACTGAAGCTTTCTTT
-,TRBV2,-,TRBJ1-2,CASTLVQPSNYGYTF,TGTGCCAGCACCCTCGTACAACCCTCTAACTATGGCTACACCTTC
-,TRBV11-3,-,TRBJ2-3,CASSFQGTDTQYF,TGTGCCAGCAGCTTCCAGGGCACAGATACGCAGTATTTT
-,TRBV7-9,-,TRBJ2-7,CASSLGGTAAYEQYF,TGTGCCAGCAGCTTAGGAGGGACTGCAGCCTACGAGCAGTACTTC
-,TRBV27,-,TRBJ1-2,CASSPLPTVRGYGYTF,TGTGCCAGCAGTCCCCTCCCGACAGTGAGAGGCTATGGCTACACCTTC
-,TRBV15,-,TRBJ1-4,CATSREPPGTPNEKLFF,TGTGCCACCAGCAGAGAACCCCCCGGGACTCCTAATGAAAAACTGTTTTTT
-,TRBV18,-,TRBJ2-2,CASSPSSTGYNTGELFF,TGTGCCAGCTCACCCTCCTCCACAGGGTATAACACCGGGGAGCTGTTTTTT
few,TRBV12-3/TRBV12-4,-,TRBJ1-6,CASSPTGGSPLHF,TGTGCCAGCAGTCCCACCGGGGGATCACCCCTCCACTTT
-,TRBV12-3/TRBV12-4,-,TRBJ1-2,CASSQKKRGYTF,TGTGCCAGCAGTCAAAAAAAGAGAGGCTACACCTTC
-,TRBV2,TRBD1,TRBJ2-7,CASSEDRGVYEQYF,TGTGCCAGCAGCGAGGACAGGGGGGTTTACGAGCAGTACTTC
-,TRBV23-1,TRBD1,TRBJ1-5,CASSLVTGGYQPQHF,TGCGCCAGCAGCCTAGTGACAGGGGGCTATCAGCCCCAGCATTTT
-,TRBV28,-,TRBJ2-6,CATLASGANVLTF,TGTGCCACCTTAGCCTCTGGGGCCAACGTCCTGACTTTC
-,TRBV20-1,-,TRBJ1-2,CSARDRAGYTF,TGCAGTGCTAGAGACAGGGCTGGCTACACCTTC
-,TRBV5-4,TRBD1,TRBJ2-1,CASSAGHRGENEQFF,TGTGCCAGCAGCGCCGGCCACAGGGGGGAGAATGAGCAGTTCTTC
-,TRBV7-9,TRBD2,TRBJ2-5,CASSFRGGSETQYF,TGTGCCAGCAGCTTTCGCGGGGGGAGCGAGACCCAGTACTTC
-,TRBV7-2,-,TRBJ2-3,CASSYAGLYLTDTQYF,TGTGCCAGCAGCTATGCGGGGCTTTATCTCACAGATACGCAGTATTTT
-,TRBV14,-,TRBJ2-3,CASSQGASATITDTQYF,TGTGCCAGCAGCCAAGGGGCTAGCGCCACGATCACAGATACGCAGTATTTT
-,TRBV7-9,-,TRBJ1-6,CASSSGGRDSPLHF,TGTGCCAGCAGCTCGGGGGGCCGGGATTCACCCCTCCACTTT
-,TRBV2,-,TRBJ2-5,CASSVGGHPTETQYF,TGTGCCAGCAGTGTTGGCGGGCACCCCACAGAGACCCAGTACTTC
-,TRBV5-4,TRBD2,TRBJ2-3,CASSGSGRARTDTQYF,TGTGCCAGCAGCGGCAGCGGGAGGGCCAGAACAGATACGCAGTATTTT
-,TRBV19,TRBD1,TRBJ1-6,CASSGDGTELSPLHF,TGTGCCAGTAGTGGCGACGGGACAGAACTTTCACCCCTCCACTTT
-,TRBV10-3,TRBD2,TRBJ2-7,CAISEGLAGPSYEQYF,TGTGCCATCAGTGAGGGTCTAGCGGGACCATCCTACGAGCAGTACTTC
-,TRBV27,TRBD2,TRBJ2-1,CASSLNSGSNYNEQFF,TGTGCCAGCAGTTTAAATAGCGGGAGCAATTACAATGAGCAGTTCTTC
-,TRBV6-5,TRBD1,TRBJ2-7,CASSFRDRGPYEQYF,TGTGCCAGCAGTTTCCGGGACAGGGGGCCCTACGAGCAGTACTTC
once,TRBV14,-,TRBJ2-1,CASSQDRGFWGRNEQFF,TGTGCCAGCAGCCAAGATCGGGGGTTTTGGGGGAGGAATGAGCAGTTCTTC
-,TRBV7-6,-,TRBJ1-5,CASSPGTNSNQPQHF,TGTGCCAGCAGCCCCGGGACAAATAGCAATCAGCCCCAGCATTTT
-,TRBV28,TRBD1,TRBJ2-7,CASSTPGQRPQYF,TGTGCCAGCAGTACCCCGGGACAGAGACCGCAGTACTTC